What follows are 21 T cell receptor beta chains derived from one specimen sequenced in a study of CD8 T cells in Susac syndrome. Random hexamers were used to reverse transcribe an amount of roughly 0.5 to 1 ug RNA. MiXCR was run by TCRdb on the immunoSEQ multiplex PCR reads, yielding one entry per CDR3 protein. Of tens of thousands of distinct CDR3 sequences listed, about 92% are singletons. The specimen was CD8+ T cells from PBMCs. The receptors come from a human donor with multiple sclerosis.

The chain uses TRBV3-1 and TRBJ2-5, with TRBD2 identical over 13 bases. The CDR3 spans 17 residues. Germline V CDR1 and CDR2: LGHDT, YNNKEL (reference sequence). Trimming cost V 10 bases and J 3 bases; bases outside gene matches: 14. CDR3 residues: CATAETSGGTQEETQYF. The CDR3 DNA is TGTGCCACCGCTGAGACTAGCGGGGGGACCCAGGAAGAGACCCAGTACTTC.

The CDR3 region has the DNA TGTGCCAGTAGCCCGGGACAGGGTCGGACTGAAGCTTTCTTT. Its protein product is CASSPGQGRTEAFF. This chain uses TRBV19 with TRBJ1-1; 9 bases align to TRBD1. Trimming took 6 bases from V and 5 from J; bases not matched to a gene: 7. CDR1 LNHDA and CDR2 SQIVND come from the germline V gene (reference sequence). This CDR3 has 14 residues.

The chain employs TRBV19 and TRBJ2-1; 10 bases align to TRBD1. Germline values: CDR1 LNHDA, CDR2 SQIVND (reference sequence). After removal of 5 bases from V and 5 bases from J, the junction contained 6 bases not matched to a gene. The CDR3 is 15 amino acids. The CDR3 sequence: CASSLRQGANNEQFF. The CDR3 nucleotides are TGTGCCAGTAGTCTGCGACAGGGGGCAAACAATGAGCAGTTCTTC.

This chain joins TRBV9 and TRBJ1-1; 8 nucleotides match TRBD1. The CDR3 has 15 amino acids. Trimming cost V 4 bases and J 2 bases; bases outside gene matches: 7. In germline, CDR1 is SGDLS, CDR2 YYNGEE. Written as DNA, the CDR3 is TGTGCCAGCAGCCCGAGAGGGACAGGAAACACTGAAGCTTTCTTT. As protein: CASSPRGTGNTEAFF.

The J gene is TRBJ1-2, the V gene TRBV3-1, with D tentatively TRBD1 (6 bases). The CDR3 has 17 residues. CDR1 LGHDT and CDR2 YNNKEL come from the germline V gene (reference sequence). V shed 5 bases and J shed 4 bases, with 23 bases lying between them. The CDR3 region is CASSSKKSGGRGYGYTF. The CDR3 coding sequence is TGTGCCAGCAGCTCCAAAAAGTCCGGGGGGCGAGGCTATGGCTACACCTTC.

V is TRBV4-3 and J is TRBJ2-7; unclear D gene. In germline, CDR1 is LGHNA, CDR2 YSLEER. The CDR3 is made up of 15 amino acids. The germline V and J ends were trimmed by 0 bases and 2 bases, with 11 bases remaining between them. CDR3 sequence (DNA): TGCGCCAGCAGCCAAGATCGGAACAGCGCCTACGAGCAGTACTTC. This gives the protein CASSQDRNSAYEQYF.

The chain carries TRBV7-8 and TRBJ1-1; D call uncertain. The CDR3 covers 15 residues. Germline V gene data show CDR1 as SGHVS and CDR2 as FQNEAQ. The ends were cut back, 1 base at V and 0 bases at J, with 9 bases in the middle. CDR3 loop: CASSLGGLLNTEAFF. The CDR3 DNA is TGTGCCAGCAGCTTAGGGGGTCTCCTGAACACTGAAGCTTTCTTT.

CDR3 bases: TGTGCCAGCAGCCAAGATCTGGACAGGGTGAACACTGAAGCTTTCTTT. Translating it yields CASSQDLDRVNTEAFF. The rearrangement uses TRBV3-1 and TRBJ1-1, with 8 nucleotides matching TRBD1. V lost 0 bases to trimming and J lost 0 bases; unmatched junction nucleotides: 3. The CDR3 is made up of 16 amino acids. The V gene's germline CDR1 is LGHDT and CDR2 YNNKEL (reference sequence). The variable domain in full, with the rest retrieved from reference TRBV3-1 and TRBJ1-1, is DTAVSQTPKYLVTQMGNDKSIKCEQNLGHDTMYWYKQDSKKFLKIMFSYNNKELIINETVPNRFSPKSPDKAHLNLHINSLELGDSAVYFCASSQDLDRVNTEAFFGQGTRLTVV.

V gene TRBV4-3 combines with J gene TRBJ2-7; the D call may be TRBD1 or TRBD2 (5 bases each). The germline V and J ends were trimmed by 0 bases and 4 bases, with 13 bases remaining between them. This CDR3 has 15 residues. Germline V gene sequence: CDR1 LGHNA, CDR2 YSLEER. The CDR3 loop is CASSQDGTRRYEQYF. In DNA form, the CDR3 reads TGCGCCAGCAGCCAAGATGGGACCAGGAGATACGAGCAGTACTTC.

The gene calls are TRBV27 and TRBJ2-7, with 8 bases fitting TRBD1. CDR1 and CDR2 from the germline V gene are MNHEY and SMNVEV (reference sequence). J was trimmed by 2 bases and V by 3 bases; bases with no gene match: 3. CDR3 length: 14 amino acids. The CDR3 region is CASSFQGAPYEQYF. The CDR3, as DNA: TGTGCCAGCAGTTTTCAGGGGGCCCCCTACGAGCAGTACTTC.

The chain employs TRBV29-1 and TRBJ1-1; D may be TRBD1 (5 bases). Germline CDR1 reads SQVTM; CDR2 reads ANQGSEA. Trimming took off 5 bases at V and 4 bases at J, with 14 bases between the two ends. The CDR3 sequence is 13 residues long. CDR3 amino acids: CSVKRGDGTEAFF. The CDR3 coding sequence is TGCAGCGTTAAACGAGGGGATGGCACTGAAGCTTTCTTT.

The chain carries TRBV6-1 and TRBJ2-7; D is perhaps TRBD1 or TRBD2 (6 bases each). CDR1 is MNHNS, CDR2 SASEGT, per germline. This CDR3 comprises 14 residues. V shed 7 bases and J shed 3 bases, with 16 bases lying between them. This CDR3 is CASNEGGSFYEQYF. The CDR3 DNA follows: TGTGCCAGCAACGAGGGGGGCTCGTTCTACGAGCAGTACTTC.

This sequence joins TRBV11-3 and TRBJ1-1; D may be TRBD1 (5 bases). The CDR3 is 14 residues long. Germline V gene lookup returns CDR1 SGHNT and CDR2 YENEEA. V shed 7 bases and J shed 2 bases, with 14 bases lying between them. DNA for the CDR3: TGTGCCAGCACAATAACAGACAGAAACACTGAAGCTTTCTTT. Translation: CASTITDRNTEAFF. Drawing the rest from reference TRBV11-3 and TRBJ1-1, the complete variable domain is EAGVVQSPRYKIIEKKQPVAFWCNPISGHNTLYWYLQNLGQGPELLIRYENEEAVDDSQLPKDRFSAERLKGVDSTLKIQPAELGDSAVYLCASTITDRNTEAFFGQGTRLTVV.

The V and J genes are TRBV5-6 and TRBJ2-7; a possible D gene is TRBD1 (5 bases). V was shortened by 5 bases and J by 1 base, with 10 bases between the two germline ends. The CDR3 contains 13 residues. Per germline, CDR1 SGHDT and CDR2 YYEEEE. CDR3 loop: CASRLTGSYEQYF. DNA for the CDR3: TGTGCCAGCAGATTAACAGGTTCCTACGAGCAGTACTTC.

The J gene is TRBJ1-2, the V gene TRBV5-1; D gene ambiguous. The CDR3 is made up of 13 amino acids. Trimming pared 0 bases from V and 4 bases from J, leaving 7 bases between. Germline CDR1 is SGHRS and CDR2 is YFSETQ. The CDR3 loop is CASSLGTGYGYTF. CDR3 DNA sequence: TGCGCCAGCAGCTTGGGGACGGGCTATGGCTACACCTTC.

The chain is built from TRBV7-9 and TRBJ2-5; D gene uncertain. The CDR3 has 14 amino acids. Trimming pared 1 base from V and 2 bases from J, leaving 8 bases between. Per the germline V gene, CDR1 is SEHNR and CDR2 is FQNEAQ (reference sequence). The CDR3 coding sequence is TGTGCCAGCAGCTTAGTCAGTTCTCAAGAGACCCAGTACTTC. The encoded protein is CASSLVSSQETQYF. The full variable domain, its missing parts supplied by reference TRBV7-9 and TRBJ2-5, is DTGVSQNPRHKITKRGQNVTFRCDPISEHNRLYWYRQTLGQGPEFLTYFQNEAQLEKSRLLSDRFSAERPKGSFSTLEIQRTEQGDSAMYLCASSLVSSQETQYFGPGTRLLVL.

The chain couples TRBV30 to TRBJ1-1; the match to TRBD1 covers 9 bases. The CDR3 spans 13 residues. CDR1 GTSNPN and CDR2 SVGIG come from the germline V gene (reference sequence). After removal of 3 bases from V and 1 base from J, the junction contained 0 bases not matched to a gene. CDR3 amino acids: CAWRGQGNTEAFF. The CDR3 nucleotides are TGTGCCTGGAGGGGACAGGGGAACACTGAAGCTTTCTTT.

This chain joins TRBV2 and TRBJ1-2; D perhaps matches TRBD1 (5 bases). CDR1 and CDR2 from the germline V gene are SNHLY and FYNNEI. V lost 2 bases and J lost 7, with 11 bases in between. CDR3 length: 13 amino acids. The CDR3 DNA reads TGTGCCAGCAGTGAACGCGGTGGGGGTGGCTACACCTTC. It is translated as CASSERGGGGYTF.

The chain recombines TRBV12-3 or TRBV12-4 with TRBJ2-7; D gene uncertain. V lost 1 base and J 0 bases, leaving 7 bases between the germline ends. The CDR3 runs to 14 residues. Here the CDR3 DNA reads TGTGCCAGCAGTTTAGGACTCCGCTCCTACGAGCAGTACTTC. As protein: CASSLGLRSYEQYF.

The V and J genes are TRBV6-1 and TRBJ2-3, with a possible D match to TRBD2 (7 bases). CDR1 is MNHNS, CDR2 SASEGT, per germline. The CDR3 extends over 17 amino acids. The V gene lost 2 bases and the J gene lost 4 bases, with 19 bases spanning the gap. This chain's CDR3 is CASSESVGGRFSDTQYF. The CDR3 DNA reads TGTGCCAGCAGTGAATCAGTCGGGGGGCGCTTCTCAGATACGCAGTATTTT.

The rearrangement links TRBV20-1 to TRBJ2-1, with TRBD1 matching over 10 bases. Germline V gene sequence: CDR1 DFQATT, CDR2 SNEGSKA (reference sequence). The J segment lost 8 bases and the V segment lost 1 base, leaving 11 bases of the junction unmatched. The CDR3 spans 16 residues. In nucleotides, the CDR3 is TGCAGTGCTAGAGGAGGGACAGGGGCACTGGACCATGAGCAGTTCTTC. This gives the protein CSARGGTGALDHEQFF.